This TCR beta chain was sequenced for a study of T cell responses to AZD1222 COVID-19 vaccine. For the study at large: Second doses at about 4 or about 12 weeks were pooled. Study-level results: Only six AZD1222 recipients tested seropositive at baseline.

J was trimmed by 3 bases and V by 3 bases; bases with no gene match: 2. This CDR3 has 14 residues. Germline loops: CDR1 KGHDR, CDR2 SFDVKD. Some clones are missing from TCRdb's copy, which holds only in-frame ones; the method was immunoSEQ multiplex PCR. The sample lists some 40,000 clones, around three quarters occurring once. Remarks on this clone: Its antigen is undetermined. The same CDR3 arises from other DNA sequences in this sample as well.

The chain links TRBV24-1 to TRBJ2-7, with 9 bases aligning to TRBD1. This TCR was recovered from an adult in good health. The sequencing here drew on peripheral blood, taken on day 0 of AZD1222 vaccination. The CDR3 DNA reads TGTGCCACCAGTGATGCGGACAGGGGCTACGAGCAGTACTTC. It specifies CATSDADRGYEQYF.